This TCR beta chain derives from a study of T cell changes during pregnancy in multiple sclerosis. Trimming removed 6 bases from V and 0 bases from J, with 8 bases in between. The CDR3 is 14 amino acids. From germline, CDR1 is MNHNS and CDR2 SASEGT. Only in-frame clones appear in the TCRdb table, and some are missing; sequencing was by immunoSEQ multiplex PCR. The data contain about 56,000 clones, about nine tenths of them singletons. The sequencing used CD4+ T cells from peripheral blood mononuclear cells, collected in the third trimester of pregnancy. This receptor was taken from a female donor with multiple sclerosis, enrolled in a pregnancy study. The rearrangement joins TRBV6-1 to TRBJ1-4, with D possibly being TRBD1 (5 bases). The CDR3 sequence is CASRTETTNEKLFF. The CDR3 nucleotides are TGTGCCAGCAGGACAGAAACAACTAATGAAAAACTGTTTTTT.